The source of this T cell receptor (beta chain) is a study of T cells after yellow fever vaccination. This clonotype was seen many times. Trimming cost V 6 bases and J 7 bases, with 12 bases left between them. The germline V gene has CDR1 MNHEY and CDR2 SMNVEV (reference sequence). This CDR3 contains 13 residues. TCRdb reprocessed the 5' RACE reads via MiXCR and lists one record per CDR3 protein. Altogether some 170,000 distinct CDR3 sequences are present, roughly a tenth being singletons, with the ten largest covering around 40%. This TCR was recovered from a man aged 18 to 29 who received the YFV17D yellow fever vaccine. The source was CD8+ T cells sorted from PBMCs, collected 45 days after the yellow fever booster vaccination. The J gene is TRBJ1-4, the V gene TRBV27, with no clear D. The CDR3 protein is CASSLATGEKLFF. Here the CDR3 DNA reads TGTGCCAGCAGCCTGGCGACCGGTGAAAAACTGTTTTTT.